The 18 T cell receptor beta chains below all came from one sample that was sequenced in a study of blood T cells in healthy people across ages. Then a second PCR, running about 7 to 11 cycles, was carried out with a sample-barcoded 5' primer and a J-beta primer mix. Via MiXCR, TCRdb re-called the 5' RACE reads, giving one row per CDR3 protein. Here the sample spans over a million distinct CDR3 sequences, approximately 38% being singletons. What was sequenced was blood. The receptors originated from a young woman in good health.

The rearrangement uses TRBV29-1 and TRBJ2-7; 9 bases fit TRBD1. The CDR3 totals 14 residues. In germline, CDR1 is SQVTM, CDR2 ANQGSEA. With 5 bases clipped from V and 2 bases from J, the junction kept 7 bases outside the gene matches. CDR3 loop: CSVPGQGVAYEQYF. As DNA, the CDR3 is TGCAGCGTTCCGGGACAGGGTGTCGCCTACGAGCAGTACTTC.

This clonotype was recorded a few times. V usage is TRBV6-2 or TRBV6-3 and J usage is TRBJ2-7; TRBD1 matches at 7 bases. Trimming took 6 bases from V and 3 from J; bases not matched to a gene: 11. The CDR3 is made up of 15 amino acids. CDR1 and CDR2 (germline): MNHEY, SVGEGT. The CDR3 DNA follows: TGTGCCAGCAGGCCCTTGGGACAGAAGTTCTACGAGCAGTACTTC. Translated, it gives CASRPLGQKFYEQYF.

The chain uses TRBV6-1 and TRBJ2-1; 11 nucleotides align to TRBD2. The J call may be in error: the DNA end matches TRBJ2-7 better. CDR3 size: 16 residues. The germline V gene encodes CDR1 MNHNS and CDR2 SASEGT. The CDR3 nucleotides read TGTGCCAGCGGCGGAATAGCGGGAGGGCCCTACAATGAGCAGTACTTC. Translation gives CASGGIAGGPYNEQYF.

This rearrangement joins TRBV11-3 to TRBJ2-2; a weak D match, TRBD1 (5 bases). Germline CDR1 reads SGHNT; CDR2 reads YENEEA. Trimming cost V 3 bases and J 4 bases, with 12 bases left between them. The CDR3 sequence is 15 residues long. The CDR3 protein is CASSLETDFTGELFF. As DNA, the CDR3 is TGTGCCAGCAGCTTGGAGACAGATTTCACCGGGGAGCTGTTTTTT. Supplemented by reference TRBV11-3 and TRBJ2-2, the full variable domain reads EAGVVQSPRYKIIEKKQPVAFWCNPISGHNTLYWYLQNLGQGPELLIRYENEEAVDDSQLPKDRFSAERLKGVDSTLKIQPAELGDSAVYLCASSLETDFTGELFFGEGSRLTVL.

The chain combines TRBV5-1 with TRBJ2-1, with 7 positions matching TRBD1. V shed 0 bases and J 2 bases; nucleotides not matched to a gene: 5. This CDR3 has 16 amino acids. Germline values: CDR1 SGHRS, CDR2 YFSETQ. The CDR3 sequence: CASSLVVTGPYNEQFF. In DNA, the CDR3 is TGCGCCAGCAGCTTGGTTGTGACAGGGCCCTACAATGAGCAGTTCTTC.

The V and J genes are TRBV20-1 and TRBJ2-3; 8 nucleotides agree with TRBD2. The CDR3 extends over 17 amino acids. V trimming: 6 bases; J trimming: 1 base; junction bases outside the gene matches: 15. Germline V lookup: CDR1 DFQATT, CDR2 SNEGSKA (reference sequence). CDR3 region: CSASRGSGNLGTDTQYF. As DNA, the CDR3 is TGCAGTGCCTCACGGGGTAGCGGGAACTTGGGCACAGATACGCAGTATTTT.

This clonotype was seen a handful of times. This rearrangement joins TRBV10-2 to TRBJ2-1; 8 bases agree with TRBD1. CDR3 length: 15 amino acids. The V gene's germline CDR1 is WSHSY and CDR2 SAAADI. Trimming took 4 bases from V and 7 from J; bases not matched to a gene: 9. Written as DNA, the CDR3 is TGCGCCAGCAGTGCGACAGGGGTGTCCACAAATGAGCAGTTCTTC. Residues: CASSATGVSTNEQFF.

This clonotype has more than one count but fewer than ten. The V call is TRBV3-1, the J call TRBJ1-2; 7 nucleotides line up with TRBD1. The ends lost 5 bases at V and 8 bases at J; junction bases unmatched: 14. CDR3 length: 15 amino acids. Germline CDR1 LGHDT, CDR2 YNNKEL (reference sequence). The CDR3 sequence is CASSVRGQPNLGYTF. The CDR3 DNA follows: TGTGCCAGCAGCGTCCGGGGACAGCCAAATCTCGGCTACACCTTC.

The chain employs TRBV27 and TRBJ2-7; D is possibly TRBD1 (6 bases). Germline CDR1 reads MNHEY; CDR2 reads SMNVEV (reference sequence). CDR3 length: 15 amino acids. V lost 5 bases, J lost 0 bases, and 14 bases lay in between. Written as DNA, the CDR3 is TGTGCCAGCAGTCCGGCAGGGGTAAGCTCCTACGAGCAGTACTTC. It specifies CASSPAGVSSYEQYF.

In its sample, this clonotype was seen a few times. The chain uses TRBV6-5 and TRBJ1-4, with 9 positions matching TRBD1. Germline V gene sequence: CDR1 MNHEY, CDR2 SVGAGI. The CDR3 has 16 residues. V lost 3 bases and J lost 2; bases outside the gene matches: 4. CDR3 protein: CASSYSTGGTNEKLFF. The CDR3 bases are TGTGCCAGCAGTTATTCGACAGGGGGTACTAATGAAAAACTGTTTTTT.

This clonotype was seen more than once but under ten times. This chain joins TRBV10-1 and TRBJ2-6; a weak D match, TRBD2 (5 bases). Germline V gives CDR1 WNHNN, CDR2 SYGVQD (reference sequence). Trimming shortened V by 3 bases and J by 2 bases, and 5 bases separated the two germline ends. The CDR3 length is 14 residues. Written as DNA, the CDR3 is TGCGCCAGCAGTGACGGGGCTGGGGCCAACGTCCTGACTTTC. Protein sequence: CASSDGAGANVLTF.

This sequence joins TRBV7-9 and TRBJ2-4, with no clear D. CDR1 is SEHNR and CDR2 is FQNEAQ in the germline V gene (reference sequence). Deletions cut 1 base from V and 0 bases from J, with 10 bases between. This CDR3 comprises 16 residues. As DNA, the CDR3 is TGTGCCAGCAGCTTAGAGGTGGATTTAGCCAAAAACATTCAGTACTTC. Its translation is CASSLEVDLAKNIQYF. Filled out from reference TRBV7-9 and TRBJ2-4, the complete variable domain reads DTGVSQNPRHKITKRGQNVTFRCDPISEHNRLYWYRQTLGQGPEFLTYFQNEAQLEKSRLLSDRFSAERPKGSFSTLEIQRTEQGDSAMYLCASSLEVDLAKNIQYFGAGTRLSVL.

In its sample, this clonotype was seen a few times. The chain employs TRBV5-1 and TRBJ1-1; maybe TRBD1 (5 bases). CDR3 length: 12 amino acids. V gave up 3 bases and J gave up 8 bases, with 11 bases separating them. Germline loops: CDR1 SGHRS, CDR2 YFSETQ. DNA for the CDR3: TGCGCCAGCAGCTACTTCGGGGGAGAAGCTTTCTTT. It yields the protein CASSYFGGEAFF.

This clonotype was seen more than once but under ten times. V is TRBV6-6 and J is TRBJ2-5, with TRBD1 as a possible D gene (5 bases). Looked up from germline, CDR1 is MNHNY and CDR2 is SVGAGI (reference sequence). The CDR3 has 14 residues. V was shortened by 0 bases and J by 9 bases, with 14 bases between the two germline ends. The CDR3 loop is CASSYSPDIVAQYF. The CDR3 DNA sequence: TGTGCCAGCAGTTACTCGCCGGACATAGTGGCCCAGTACTTC.

This clonotype was recorded a few times. The chain uses TRBV7-2 and TRBJ2-7; the match to TRBD2 covers 7 bases. CDR1 is SGHTA and CDR2 is FQGNSA in the germline V gene. The CDR3 covers 16 residues. V lost 3 bases, J lost 0 bases, and 8 bases stayed unmatched. The CDR3, as DNA: TGTGCCAGCAGCTTGATGAAGGCTAGCGGCTCCTACGAGCAGTACTTC. Translating it yields CASSLMKASGSYEQYF.

This rearrangement joins TRBV25-1 to TRBJ2-7; D is ambiguous. The CDR3 is 13 amino acids. Germline lookup yields CDR1 MGHDK and CDR2 SYGVNS. V lost 3 bases, J lost 8 bases, and 14 bases lay in between. CDR3 bases: TGTGCCAGCAGTGAGAGTGTTAAAGGGCAGCAGTACTTC. Translation gives CASSESVKGQQYF.

In its sample, this clonotype was seen once. The chain uses TRBV12-3 or TRBV12-4 and TRBJ2-2, with D possibly matching TRBD2 (6 bases). Trimming removed 1 base from V and 3 bases from J, with 12 bases in between. The CDR3 has 16 residues. The CDR3 protein is CASSLVTSSYTGELFF. The CDR3 coding sequence is TGTGCCAGCAGTTTAGTCACTAGCTCTTACACCGGGGAGCTGTTTTTT.

This chain uses TRBV15 with TRBJ1-1; D uncertain. This CDR3 is built from 13 residues. Germline loops: CDR1 LNHNV, CDR2 YYDKDF (reference sequence). V lost 1 base and J 3 bases, leaving 6 bases between the germline ends. CDR3 sequence reads: CATSRADDTEAFF. The DNA of the CDR3 is TGTGCCACCAGCAGAGCAGACGACACTGAAGCTTTCTTT.